This T cell receptor beta chain stems from a study of beta chain features in type 1 diabetes. Study information: Patients shared similar age, gender and cell yields with healthy donors. In all, some 100 million sorted cells from all samples were analyzed.

Investigators reverse transcribed all isolated RNA, so they sequenced expressed TCRB transcripts. Clones were read by immunoSEQ multiplex PCR, and TCRdb kept only the in-frame ones, dropping some. The data hold roughly 50,000 clones, with 42% observed a single time. Study findings and constraints: In every one of the four CD4+ subsets, TCRB CDR3s were moderately but significantly shorter in Type 1 diabetes patients. For TCRB rearrangement, an influence of HLA type remained unresolved here.

Many counts were recorded for this clone. What it binds is unknown. Germline V CDR1 and CDR2: SGHRS, YFSETQ. V trimming: 3 bases; J trimming: 2 bases; junction bases outside the gene matches: 2. The CDR3 extends over 14 amino acids. This TCR was recovered from a man younger than 45 with type 1 diabetes. Sequences were obtained from Tregs from blood. This sequence joins TRBV5-1 and TRBJ2-1; 7 bases match TRBD1. CDR3 in DNA: TGCGCCAGCAGCTGGCAGGGGGCCTACAATGAGCAGTTCTTC. This codes for CASSWQGAYNEQFF.